This T cell receptor beta chain was obtained from a study of T cells in Graves' hyperthyroidism and ophthalmopathy. Notes on the study in general: Median prediction lead before ophthalmopathy onset was about 6.7 months with the model.

TCR beta CDR3 sequences were amplified from RNA transcripts. Carried out on the TCR CDR3, a first-round RT-PCR used the HTBI primer set. TCRdb reprocessed the multiplex PCR reads via MiXCR and lists one record per CDR3 protein. The sample includes over 700,000 distinct CDR3 sequences, around a third of them seen just once. CDR1 is SGHTA, CDR2 FQGNSA, per germline. V was clipped by 5 bases and J by 8 bases; unmatched bases: 9. This CDR3 is 15 amino acids long. Researchers defined stable Graves' hyperthyroidism as no ophthalmopathy progression within 18 months. In making diagnoses, clinical symptoms, serum thyroxine and TRAb, thyroid ultrasound and orbital computed tomography were all used. This clonotype was counted ten times or more. No antigen is known for it.

The clonotype originates from a middle-aged woman with Graves' hyperthyroidism. Sequencing input: blood. The genes are TRBV7-2 and TRBJ1-4; 9 nucleotides agree with TRBD1. CDR3 in DNA: TGTGCCAGCAGCCCAGACAGGGGGTCACGAGAAAAACTGTTTTTT. Its protein is CASSPDRGSREKLFF.